The next 17 T cell receptor beta chains were all read from a single sample in a study of technical replicates of blood from a handful of donors. The repertoire was sequenced with immunoSEQ multiplex PCR; TCRdb's copy has only in-frame clones and lacks some. This sample has about 75,000 clones, with around 97% found just once. The sequencing input was T cells isolated from PBMCs. These receptor sequences come from a human donor in good health.

The chain is built from TRBV7-9 and TRBJ2-3; 9 positions agree with TRBD2. Trimming removed 7 bases from V and 5 bases from J; junction bases left unmatched: 7. Germline V gene data show CDR1 as SEHNR and CDR2 as FQNEAQ (reference sequence). The CDR3 is 14 amino acids. The CDR3, as DNA: TGTGCCAGCATGTTAGGAGCGGGAGGAGATACGCAGTATTTT. Translation gives CASMLGAGGDTQYF.

CDR3 loop: CASSQDSTGQDNEQFF. DNA of the CDR3: TGCGCCAGCAGCCAAGATAGTACTGGACAGGACAATGAGCAGTTCTTC. The chain recombines TRBV4-1 with TRBJ2-1; 7 bases align to TRBD1. This CDR3 contains 16 residues. Trimming removed 0 bases from V and 5 bases from J; junction bases left unmatched: 7. Germline V gene data show CDR1 as MGHRA and CDR2 as YSYEKL.

The chain has TRBV9 and TRBJ2-2; no reliable D call. The CDR3 is 12 amino acids. In germline, CDR1 is SGDLS, CDR2 YYNGEE. Deletions cut 8 bases from V and 6 bases from J, with 11 bases between. The CDR3 is CASRLAPGELFF. CDR3 DNA: TGTGCCAGTCGACTCGCCCCCGGGGAGCTGTTTTTT.

The chain couples TRBV9 to TRBJ1-4; unclear D gene. Trimming took off 0 bases at V and 6 bases at J, with 9 bases between the two ends. There are 14 residues in the CDR3. The germline V gene encodes CDR1 SGDLS and CDR2 YYNGEE. CDR3 sequence (DNA): TGTGCCAGCAGCGTAGGACTCCCCGATGAAAAACTGTTTTTT. Protein product: CASSVGLPDEKLFF. Full variable domain (missing parts from reference TRBV9 and TRBJ1-4): DSGVTQTPKHLITATGQRVTLRCSPRSGDLSVYWYQQSLDQGLQFLIQYYNGEERAKGNILERFSAQQFPDLHSELNLSSLELGDSALYFCASSVGLPDEKLFFGSGTQLSVL.

The chain carries TRBV18 and TRBJ2-2, with 7 bases aligning to TRBD2. With 0 bases clipped from V and 4 bases from J, the junction kept 5 bases outside the gene matches. The CDR3 covers 16 residues. Germline loops: CDR1 KGHSH, CDR2 LQKENI. The CDR3 DNA follows: TGTGCCAGCTCACCACCGGGAGGGTATGGCACCGGGGAGCTGTTTTTT. It specifies CASSPPGGYGTGELFF.

The chain carries TRBV2 and TRBJ1-4; TRBD1 matches at 7 bases. V lost 6 bases to trimming and J lost 9 bases; unmatched junction nucleotides: 4. This CDR3 contains 12 residues. In germline, CDR1 is SNHLY, CDR2 FYNNEI. The CDR3 spells CASRPTGQKLFF. CDR3 coding DNA: TGTGCCAGCAGGCCGACAGGGCAAAAACTGTTTTTT. Drawing the rest from reference TRBV2 and TRBJ1-4, the complete variable domain is EPEVTQTPSHQVTQMGQEVILRCVPISNHLYFYWYRQILGQKVEFLVSFYNNEISEKSEIFDDQFSVERPDGSNFTLKIRSTKLEDSAMYFCASRPTGQKLFFGSGTQLSVL.

The chain joins TRBV19 to TRBJ2-4; D is perhaps TRBD2 (5 bases). The germline V gene has CDR1 LNHDA and CDR2 SQIVND (reference sequence). Trimming took 3 bases from V and 10 from J, leaving 10 bases between them. This CDR3 has 12 amino acids. The CDR3 protein is CASSIAGDIQYF. The DNA for the CDR3 is TGTGCCAGTAGTATTGCGGGTGATATTCAGTACTTC.

The chain joins TRBV10-3 to TRBJ1-5; TRBD1 matches at 7 bases. V shed 10 bases, J shed 3 bases, and the junction held 9 bases outside the gene matches. The CDR3 length is 14 residues. CDR1 ENHRY and CDR2 SYGVKD come from the germline V gene. CDR3 coding DNA: TGTGCCACTAGACAGGGAACCTACAATCAGCCCCAGCATTTT. Its protein product is CATRQGTYNQPQHF.

The chain joins TRBV7-3 to TRBJ2-1; D not certain. V lost 5 bases and J 0 bases, leaving 11 bases between the germline ends. Germline V CDR1 and CDR2: SGHTA, FQGTGA. This CDR3 contains 15 residues. As DNA, the CDR3 is TGTGCCAGCAGCCGCGAACTGAGCTCCTACAATGAGCAGTTCTTC. Translation: CASSRELSSYNEQFF.

The table lists this clone with a count of one. This chain joins TRBV9 and TRBJ2-2; unclear D gene. V lost 2 bases and J lost 6, with 5 bases in between. Germline V gene lookup returns CDR1 SGDLS and CDR2 YYNGEE. CDR3 length: 12 residues. CDR3 sequence (DNA): TGTGCCAGCAGCGTTAATCCCGGGGAGCTGTTTTTT. This codes for CASSVNPGELFF. Variable domain in full (rest from reference TRBV9 and TRBJ2-2): DSGVTQTPKHLITATGQRVTLRCSPRSGDLSVYWYQQSLDQGLQFLIQYYNGEERAKGNILERFSAQQFPDLHSELNLSSLELGDSALYFCASSVNPGELFFGEGSRLTVL.

The V gene is TRBV7-9, the J gene TRBJ2-1, with D perhaps matching TRBD1 (6 bases). The V end was cut by 0 bases, the J end by 9 bases, with 21 bases between. CDR3 length: 17 residues. CDR1 SEHNR and CDR2 FQNEAQ come from the germline V gene (reference sequence). The CDR3 bases are TGTGCCAGCAGCTTAGCGTTGGGGCAGGGGTTAGACAGTGAGCAGTTCTTC. Translating gives CASSLALGQGLDSEQFF.

The gene calls are TRBV11-3 and TRBJ2-1; 11 positions agree with TRBD2. Per the germline V gene, CDR1 is SGHNT and CDR2 is YENEEA. This CDR3 is built from 19 residues. V trimming: 1 base; J trimming: 2 bases; junction bases outside the gene matches: 10. CDR3 loop: CASSLAVPFSGGAYNEQFF. As DNA, the CDR3 is TGTGCCAGCAGCTTAGCGGTCCCCTTTAGCGGGGGGGCCTACAATGAGCAGTTCTTC.

The V call is TRBV7-9, the J call TRBJ1-2; D unresolved. CDR1 is SEHNR, CDR2 FQNEAQ, per germline (reference sequence). The ends were cut back, 1 base at V and 0 bases at J, with 12 bases in the middle. This CDR3 has 16 residues. The CDR3 spells CASSLGRRRTNYGYTF. Written as DNA, the CDR3 is TGTGCCAGCAGCTTAGGAAGGAGGAGAACTAACTATGGCTACACCTTC.

The chain links TRBV2 to TRBJ2-7, with a weak D call TRBD2 (5 bases). Germline-derived CDR1 and CDR2 are SNHLY and FYNNEI. V lost 8 bases, J lost 0 bases, and 11 bases lay in between. This CDR3 is 13 amino acids long. The CDR3 spells CASGTGDSYEQYF. The CDR3 DNA reads TGTGCCAGCGGCACCGGGGACTCCTACGAGCAGTACTTC.

The table lists this clone with a few counts. The DNA for the CDR3 is TGTGCCAGCAGCTTAGGACAGGGGGCACACTATGGCTACACCTTC. It specifies CASSLGQGAHYGYTF. The chain links TRBV7-3 to TRBJ1-2; 11 positions agree with TRBD1. This CDR3 comprises 15 residues. Per the germline V gene, CDR1 is SGHTA and CDR2 is FQGTGA. The V and J ends lost 2 bases and 3 bases, in that order; junction bases with no gene match: 2. Based on the CDR3 plus reference TRBV7-3 and TRBJ1-2, the full variable domain is GAGVSQTPSNKVTEKGKYVELRCDPISGHTALYWYRQSLGQGPEFLIYFQGTGAADDSGLPNDRFFAVRPEGSVSTLKIQRTERGDSAVYLCASSLGQGAHYGYTFGSGTRLTVV.

The chain couples TRBV28 to TRBJ2-7, with 7 positions matching TRBD1. V was pared by 8 bases and J by 1 base, with 8 bases of the junction left unmatched. CDR3 size: 14 residues. The V gene's germline CDR1 is MDHEN and CDR2 SYDVKM. The CDR3 is CASSSDRRSYEQYF. CDR3 sequence (DNA): TGTGCCAGCTCCTCGGACAGGCGATCCTACGAGCAGTACTTC. The full variable domain, completed using reference TRBV28 and TRBJ2-7, is DVKVTQSSRYLVKRTGEKVFLECVQDMDHENMFWYRQDPGLGLRLIYFSYDVKMKEKGDIPEGYSVSREKKERFSLILESASTNQTSMYLCASSSDRRSYEQYFGPGTRLTVT.

The chain links TRBV11-2 to TRBJ2-7, with a tentative D call TRBD1 (5 bases). Trimming stripped 5 bases from V and 0 bases from J, with 11 bases between. The CDR3 has 14 residues. The germline V gene encodes CDR1 SGHAT and CDR2 FQNNGV. The CDR3 loop is CASSVVGPSYEQYF. Written as DNA, the CDR3 is TGTGCCAGCAGCGTTGTGGGGCCCTCCTACGAGCAGTACTTC.